Below are 11 T cell receptor beta chains sequenced from a single sample in a study of blood T cell repertoires in COVID-19. Measured with immunoSEQ multiplex PCR; TCRdb has only the in-frame clones, and not every one. The sample has some 150,000 clones, 87% seen once. The sample comprised peripheral blood. These receptors came from a man aged 50-59 years with active COVID-19.

The V and J genes are TRBV18 and TRBJ2-2, with a possible D match to TRBD2 (5 bases). V was clipped by 6 bases and J by 0 bases, with 11 bases between them. There are 15 residues in the CDR3. Germline CDR1 is KGHSH and CDR2 is LQKENI. Here the CDR3 reads CASSTGSSNTGELFF. The CDR3 region has the DNA TGTGCCAGCTCGACGGGGTCCTCGAACACCGGGGAGCTGTTTTTT.

The gene calls are TRBV12-3 or TRBV12-4 and TRBJ1-5, with D uncertain. V lost 7 bases and J 10 bases, leaving 17 bases between the germline ends. This CDR3 has 13 amino acids. The CDR3 region is CASTPGGRRPQHF. The CDR3 DNA is TGTGCCAGCACCCCCGGCGGCCGTCGTCCCCAGCATTTT.

The chain uses TRBV30 and TRBJ1-6; perhaps TRBD1 as D (6 bases). V was pared by 4 bases and J by 10 bases, with 17 bases between. The CDR3 consists of 14 residues. In germline, CDR1 is GTSNPN, CDR2 SVGIG (reference sequence). CDR3 amino acids: CAWNPGTSESPLHF. The CDR3 bases are TGTGCCTGGAACCCCGGGACATCGGAATCACCCCTCCACTTT.

J is TRBJ2-3 and V is TRBV7-2, with 11 bases that match TRBD1. Trimming at V came to 0 bases and at J to 4 bases, leaving 0 bases not matched to a gene. CDR1 SGHTA and CDR2 FQGNSA come from the germline V gene. The CDR3 has 15 amino acids. The CDR3 reads CASSLAGQGADTQYF. For the CDR3, the DNA is TGTGCCAGCAGCTTAGCGGGACAGGGGGCAGATACGCAGTATTTT.

V gene TRBV6-6 combines with J gene TRBJ1-2; 9 positions agree with TRBD1. Trimming cost V 4 bases and J 7 bases; bases outside gene matches: 7. The germline CDR1 and CDR2 sequences are MNHNY and SVGAGI (reference sequence). The CDR3 is 14 residues long. The chain's CDR3 is CASSFTQGAVGYTF. The CDR3 nucleotides read TGTGCCAGCAGTTTCACACAGGGGGCGGTTGGCTACACCTTC.

The chain's CDR3 is CASSPPLAGGTTSTDTQYF. As DNA, the CDR3 is TGTGCCAGTAGCCCTCCACTAGCGGGGGGGACGACTAGCACAGATACGCAGTATTTT. This rearrangement joins TRBV19 to TRBJ2-3; 13 bases agree with TRBD2. In germline, CDR1 is LNHDA, CDR2 SQIVND (reference sequence). The CDR3 is 19 amino acids. Trimming at V came to 6 bases and at J to 0 bases, leaving 12 bases not matched to a gene.

This chain uses TRBV25-1 with TRBJ1-1; 10 bases are a match to TRBD1. J gave up 3 bases and V 3 bases, and 7 bases lay outside the gene matches. The CDR3 sequence is 16 residues long. Germline V CDR1 and CDR2: MGHDK, SYGVNS. The CDR3 protein is CASSDPRQGADTEAFF. CDR3 nucleotide sequence: TGTGCCAGCAGTGACCCGAGACAGGGGGCGGACACTGAAGCTTTCTTT. Full variable domain (outside the CDR3, taken from reference TRBV25-1 and TRBJ1-1): EADIYQTPRYLVIGTGKKITLECSQTMGHDKMYWYQQDPGMELHLIHYSYGVNSTEKGDLSSESTVSRIRTEHFPLTLESARPSHTSQYLCASSDPRQGADTEAFFGQGTRLTVV.

This chain joins TRBV7-9 and TRBJ1-6, with D possibly matching TRBD1 (5 bases). Trimming removed 8 bases at V and 9 bases at J, with 26 bases between. Germline-derived CDR1 and CDR2 are SEHNR and FQNEAQ (reference sequence). CDR3 length: 17 amino acids. In DNA, the CDR3 is TGTGCCAGCGAAAGTGGGAGGACACTGAATATTGGTTCACCCCTCCACTTT. Its protein is CASESGRTLNIGSPLHF.

The chain employs TRBV3-1 (or the pseudogene TRBV3-2) and TRBJ1-6; 7 bases are shared with TRBD1. V shed 10 bases, J shed 7 bases, and the junction held 4 bases outside the gene matches. The CDR3 is 12 amino acids. CDR1 is LGHDT, CDR2 YNNKEL, per germline (reference sequence). This CDR3 reads CATMTGNSPLHF. The DNA of the CDR3 is TGTGCCACCATGACAGGGAATTCACCCCTCCACTTT.

In regard to this clone: A read error may account for a junction end that differs from germline. The chain uses TRBV11-1 and TRBJ2-1; D perhaps matches TRBD2 (5 bases). Germline V CDR1 and CDR2: SGHAT, FQDESV (reference sequence). This CDR3 is built from 15 residues. The CDR3 here is CASSIASTHGDEQFF. In DNA form, the CDR3 reads TGTGCCAGCAGCATAGCGAGCACACACGGGGATGAGCAGTTCTTC.

The chain recombines TRBV10-3 with TRBJ1-1, with TRBD1 matching 8 bases. The CDR3 is 14 residues long. After removal of 5 bases from V and 0 bases from J, the junction contained 2 bases not matched to a gene. Germline V gene sequence: CDR1 ENHRY, CDR2 SYGVKD. CDR3 nucleotides: TGTGCCATCAGTCCGACAGGGGTGAACACTGAAGCTTTCTTT. It codes for CAISPTGVNTEAFF.